This T cell receptor beta chain was captured in a study of radiotherapy plus CTLA-4 blockade in lung cancer. This clone was counted only a few times. Clones were read by immunoSEQ multiplex PCR, and TCRdb kept only the in-frame ones, dropping some. The sample lists roughly 120,000 clones, 75% to 80% seen once, with roughly 5% in the top ten. Germline loops: CDR1 MDHEN, CDR2 SYDVKM. V was trimmed by 10 bases and J by 8 bases, leaving 17 bases between them. The CDR3 totals 13 residues. This TCR came from a human donor with non-small cell lung cancer who had a partial response to radiotherapy plus ipilimumab. The source was peripheral blood, collected from a patient treated with radiotherapy plus ipilimumab. The chain links TRBV28 to TRBJ1-4; maybe TRBD1 (6 bases). The CDR3 DNA sequence: TGTGCCACCCTGGACAGTATTGTCGAAAAACTGTTTTTT. Translating it yields CATLDSIVEKLFF.